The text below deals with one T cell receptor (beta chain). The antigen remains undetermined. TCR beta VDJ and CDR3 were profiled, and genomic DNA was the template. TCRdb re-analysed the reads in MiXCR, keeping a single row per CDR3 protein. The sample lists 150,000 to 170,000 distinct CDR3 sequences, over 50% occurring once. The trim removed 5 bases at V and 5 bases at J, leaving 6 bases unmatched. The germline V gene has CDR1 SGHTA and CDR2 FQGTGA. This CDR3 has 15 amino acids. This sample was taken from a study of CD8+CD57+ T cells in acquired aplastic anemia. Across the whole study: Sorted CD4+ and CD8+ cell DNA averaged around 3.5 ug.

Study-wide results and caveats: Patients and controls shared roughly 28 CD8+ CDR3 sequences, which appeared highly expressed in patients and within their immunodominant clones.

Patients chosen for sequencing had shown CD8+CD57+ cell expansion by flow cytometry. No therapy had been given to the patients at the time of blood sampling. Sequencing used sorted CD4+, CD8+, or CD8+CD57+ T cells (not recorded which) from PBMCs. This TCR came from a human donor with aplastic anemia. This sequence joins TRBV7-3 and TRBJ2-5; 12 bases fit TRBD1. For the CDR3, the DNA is TGTGCCAGCAGCGCTGGGACAGGGGGCGCGGAGACCCAGTACTTC. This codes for CASSAGTGGAETQYF.